The 26 T cell receptor beta chains given below trace back to one sample, sequenced in a study of regulatory T cells in long-lasting Graves disease. Time point denoted: newly diagnosed GD, antithyroid drugs for less than 3 months. RNA from PBMCs was the source of the TCR library. HTBI primers from iRepertoire and Arm-PCR of CDR3 regions yielded the TCR beta libraries. In TCRdb, the multiplex PCR reads were re-called with MiXCR into one record per CDR3 protein. The table includes around 450,000 distinct CDR3 sequences, 16% detected once. These data were also filed under a second study, of T cells in Graves' hyperthyroidism and ophthalmopathy.

This sample comprised peripheral blood mononuclear cells (PBMCs), obtained at new diagnosis, from a patient treated with antithyroid drugs. These receptors all stem from a man in his forties with Graves disease.

The rearrangement joins TRBV4-1 to TRBJ2-7; 9 nucleotides align to TRBD1. J gave up 0 bases and V 0 bases, and 9 bases lay outside the gene matches. This CDR3 region has 18 residues. Germline CDR1 MGHRA, CDR2 YSYEKL. In DNA form, the CDR3 reads TGCGCCAGCAGCCAAGAGTTTATGGGACAGGGCAGCTCCTACGAGCAGTACTTC. Translating gives CASSQEFMGQGSSYEQYF.

This clonotype was detected ten times or more. This rearrangement joins TRBV6-2 or TRBV6-3 to TRBJ2-1, with TRBD1 matching 11 bases. The CDR3 is made up of 16 amino acids. Germline values: CDR1 MNHEY, CDR2 SVGEGT. Trimming cost V 6 bases and J 6 bases; bases outside gene matches: 10. The CDR3 spells CASRENGQGAVNEQFF. The CDR3 DNA reads as TGTGCCAGCAGGGAAAACGGACAGGGGGCTGTCAATGAGCAGTTCTTC.

The rearrangement links TRBV20-1 to TRBJ2-1, with 8 positions matching TRBD2. The V gene's germline CDR1 is DFQATT and CDR2 SNEGSKA (reference sequence). V gave up 3 bases and J gave up 1 base; unmatched junction bases: 23. CDR3 length equals 21 residues. The CDR3 bases are TGCAGTGCTAGGGCCCGGGGAGGAAGCGGGAGTAGGTTTGGGTCCTACAATGAGCAGTTCTTC. It translates to CSARARGGSGSRFGSYNEQFF.

This clonotype was detected a few times. The gene calls are TRBV18 and TRBJ2-3, with D perhaps matching TRBD1 (5 bases). V lost 4 bases and J 0 bases, leaving 17 bases between the germline ends. The CDR3 is made up of 17 amino acids. Germline values: CDR1 KGHSH, CDR2 LQKENI. Here the CDR3 DNA reads TGTGCCAGCTCACTCAACCCGACAGTATCTAGCACAGATACGCAGTATTTT. The encoded protein is CASSLNPTVSSTDTQYF.

CDR3 DNA: TGTGCCAGCAGCTTCCCGGGGACTAGGGCCGGGGAGCTGTTTTTT. Its protein product is CASSFPGTRAGELFF. V is TRBV7-9 and J is TRBJ2-2; 8 bases fit TRBD2. This CDR3 is 15 amino acids long. Germline lookup yields CDR1 SEHNR and CDR2 FQNEAQ (reference sequence). The V gene end was trimmed by 3 bases and the J gene end by 6 bases; junction bases not matched to a gene: 6.

As to this clonotype: A read error may explain this, as a much larger clone is one base away. This rearrangement joins TRBV6-5 to TRBJ1-4; no clear D. Per germline, CDR1 MNHEY and CDR2 SVGAGI. The CDR3 totals 16 residues. CDR3 bases: TGTGCCAGCAGTTACTCGAAGTGGGCTTCCAATGAAAGACTGTTTTTT. This translates into CASSYSKWASNERLFF.

This clonotype was detected many times. The chain carries TRBV28 and TRBJ2-7, with 7 bases lining up with TRBD2. Germline V lookup: CDR1 MDHEN, CDR2 SYDVKM. The CDR3 is made up of 12 amino acids. V shed 3 bases and J 8 bases; nucleotides not matched to a gene: 4. The CDR3 spells CASSFGLVKQYF. In DNA form, the CDR3 reads TGTGCCAGCAGTTTCGGACTAGTGAAGCAGTACTTC.

Ten or more counts support this clonotype. The junction shows a germline mismatch at one end, possibly a read error. The chain links TRBV12-3 or TRBV12-4 to TRBJ2-3, with D unresolved. The CDR3 contains 10 residues. The CDR3 sequence: CASSLLEPEF. Here the CDR3 DNA reads TGTGCCAGCAGTTTGTTAGAGCCCGAATTT.

The chain uses TRBV5-4 and TRBJ1-5; D ambiguous. The V and J ends lost 1 base and 0 bases respectively, with 8 bases between them. This CDR3 region has 15 residues. Germline CDR1 and CDR2: SGHNT and YYREEE (reference sequence). The CDR3 region is CASSLRADSNQPQHF. CDR3 bases: TGTGCCAGCAGCTTGCGGGCAGATAGCAATCAGCCCCAGCATTTT.

This clonotype was observed many times. The CDR3 coding sequence is TGTGCCAGTAGTATTGACGGCGGCACCGGGGAGCTGTTTTTT. Amino acids: CASSIDGGTGELFF. The chain combines TRBV19 with TRBJ2-2; D is undetermined. The CDR3 sequence is 14 residues long. CDR1 is LNHDA and CDR2 is SQIVND in the germline V gene (reference sequence). The V end lost 3 bases, the J end lost 4 bases, and 9 bases lay between the germline ends.

This clonotype was seen at least ten times. One end of the junction is discordant with germline, which a read error may explain. V and J are TRBV5-1 and TRBJ1-1; D may be TRBD1 (6 bases). The germline gives CDR1 SGHRS, CDR2 YFSETQ. The CDR3 totals 11 residues. The CDR3 DNA reads as TGTGCCAGCAGCTTGGACAGTGAAGCTTTCTTT. Amino acids: CASSLDSEAFF.

Comment on this clonotype: This may stem from a read error, because a much larger clone lies one nucleotide away. Since the CDR3 does not end with the conserved phenylalanine or tryptophan, this likely comes from a read error. The chain carries TRBV20-1 and TRBJ2-1; a possible D gene is TRBD1 (5 bases). The V end lost 3 bases, the J end lost 0 bases, and 12 bases lay between the germline ends. From germline, CDR1 is DFQATT and CDR2 SNEGSKA (reference sequence). There are 15 residues in the CDR3. The CDR3 coding sequence is TGCAGTGCTAGTGGGGCTGGTAGCTCCTACAATGAGCAGTTCATC. Translation gives CSASGAGSSYNEQFI.

This clonotype was found many times. This chain joins TRBV12-3 or TRBV12-4 and TRBJ2-7, with D possibly being TRBD1 or TRBD2 (6 bases each). The CDR3 has 16 residues. With 5 bases removed from V and 5 bases from J, the gap between germline ends came to 22 bases. The CDR3 region is CASSRGGVGGMDEQYF. CDR3 nucleotide sequence: TGTGCCAGCAGTAGGGGCGGGGTCGGGGGCATGGACGAGCAGTACTTC.

This clonotype was counted many times. The chain links TRBV28 to TRBJ2-7, with 7 bases lining up with TRBD1. V lost 5 bases and J lost 5; bases outside the gene matches: 9. Germline assignment: CDR1 MDHEN and CDR2 SYDVKM. The CDR3 length is 14 residues. This CDR3 is CASSAGQVPHEQYF. The CDR3 DNA follows: TGTGCCAGCAGTGCCGGACAGGTCCCCCACGAGCAGTACTTC.

This clonotype was seen ten or more times. J is TRBJ2-2 and V is TRBV12-3 or TRBV12-4; 9 bases are a match to TRBD2. J gave up 6 bases and V 6 bases, and 5 bases lay outside the gene matches. This CDR3 is built from 14 residues. CDR3 bases: TGTGCCAGCAGCTTACTAGCGGGTGCCGGGGAGCTGTTTTTT. Translating gives CASSLLAGAGELFF.

This clonotype turned up a few times. This CDR3 is CASSLWGRGNTIYF. The CDR3 DNA is TGTGCCAGCAGCTTGTGGGGGCGAGGAAACACCATATATTTT. The J gene is TRBJ1-3, the V gene TRBV7-3, with a weak D call TRBD1 (6 bases). The CDR3 has 14 residues. Trimming removed 3 bases at V and 4 bases at J, with 10 bases between. Germline CDR1 reads SGHTA; CDR2 reads FQGTGA.

In its sample, this clonotype was seen once. The chain couples TRBV5-6 to TRBJ2-5, with D perhaps TRBD2 (5 bases). Looked up from germline, CDR1 is SGHDT and CDR2 is YYEEEE. V lost 4 bases and J lost 2, with 12 bases in between. This CDR3 is 14 amino acids long. The chain's CDR3 is CASSRGPPQETQYF. In DNA, the CDR3 is TGTGCCAGCAGCCGAGGGCCACCTCAAGAGACCCAGTACTTC.

This clonotype was counted only a few times. The chain carries TRBV12-3 or TRBV12-4 and TRBJ1-2; D not certain. Trimming removed 8 bases from V and 8 bases from J, with 12 bases in between. CDR3 length equals 11 residues. In nucleotides, the CDR3 is TGTGCCAGCTTCGAAGGGTTAGGCTACACCTTC. Its translation: CASFEGLGYTF.

There are a few counts of this clonotype. The chain uses TRBV24-1 and TRBJ2-7, with TRBD1 identical over 7 bases. CDR1 is KGHDR and CDR2 is SFDVKD in the germline V gene. Unmatched junction bases numbered 3, after V lost 5 bases and J lost 3 bases. The CDR3 has 13 amino acids. In DNA, the CDR3 is TGTGCCACCAGTGTCAGGGGGATCTACGAGCAGTACTTC. Translating it yields CATSVRGIYEQYF.

At least ten counts were recorded for this clonotype. The genes are TRBV30 and TRBJ2-3, with a tentative D call TRBD1 (6 bases). Trimming left V 7 bases short and J 4 bases short, with 18 bases between. The CDR3 sequence is 14 residues long. CDR1 is GTSNPN and CDR2 is SVGIG in the germline V gene (reference sequence). CDR3 sequence (DNA): TGTGCCTCCTCCTGGAACAGGGTGGCAGATACGCAGTATTTT. Residues: CASSWNRVADTQYF.

This clonotype was seen many times. The chain has TRBV5-5 and TRBJ2-1; a possible D gene is TRBD2 (6 bases). The V end was cut by 4 bases, the J end by 5 bases, with 16 bases between. The germline CDR1 and CDR2 sequences are SGHKS and YYEKEE (reference sequence). This CDR3 region has 15 residues. The CDR3: CASSRLSGNDNEQFF. The CDR3 DNA sequence: TGTGCCAGCAGCCGACTTAGCGGAAATGACAATGAGCAGTTCTTC. Filled out from reference TRBV5-5 and TRBJ2-1, the complete variable domain reads DAGVTQSPTHLIKTRGQQVTLRCSPISGHKSVSWYQQVLGQGPQFIFQYYEKEERGRGNFPDRFSARQFPNYSSELNVNALLLGDSALYLCASSRLSGNDNEQFFGPGTRLTVL.

Many counts were recorded for this clonotype. The J gene is TRBJ1-4, the V gene TRBV7-8; the D gene is possibly TRBD1 (5 bases). V gave up 5 bases and J gave up 5 bases, with 15 bases separating them. CDR3 length: 15 amino acids. Germline lookup yields CDR1 SGHVS and CDR2 FQNEAQ. CDR3 in amino acids: CASSPPTGYNEKLFF. In DNA form, the CDR3 reads TGTGCCAGCAGCCCCCCCACAGGATACAATGAAAAACTGTTTTTT.

This chain connects TRBV20-1 to TRBJ2-1, with 9 bases fitting TRBD2. The CDR3 spans 17 residues. V was pared by 6 bases and J by 7 bases, with 19 bases of the junction left unmatched. Germline V lookup: CDR1 DFQATT, CDR2 SNEGSKA (reference sequence). CDR3 in amino acids: CSAKTQGGGRALNEQFF. DNA for the CDR3: TGCAGTGCCAAAACTCAAGGGGGCGGGAGGGCCCTGAATGAGCAGTTCTTC.

The rearrangement joins TRBV30 to TRBJ2-1; no definite D call. V was pared by 5 bases and J by 8 bases, with 16 bases between. The CDR3 spans 13 residues. CDR1 is GTSNPN and CDR2 is SVGIG in the germline V gene (reference sequence). Written as DNA, the CDR3 is TGTGCCTGGGGTCAGAATCAGTGGGATGAGCAGTTCTTC. It specifies CAWGQNQWDEQFF.

The sample holds one count of this clonotype. This chain uses TRBV5-1 with TRBJ2-1, with TRBD2 matching 12 bases. Trimming took 1 base from V and 5 from J; bases not matched to a gene: 10. The CDR3 covers 18 residues. CDR1 is SGHRS, CDR2 YFSETQ, per germline. The CDR3 spells CASSLSASGRAANNEQFF. CDR3 DNA sequence: TGCGCCAGCAGCTTGTCAGCTAGCGGGAGGGCAGCAAACAATGAGCAGTTCTTC.

This clonotype was seen repeatedly, ten times or more. J is TRBJ2-2 and V is TRBV28; 8 bases map to TRBD1. This CDR3 region has 16 residues. The junction had 10 bases not matched to a gene; V was cut back by 6 bases and J by 4 bases. Germline V lookup: CDR1 MDHEN, CDR2 SYDVKM. CDR3 in amino acids: CASSPLGQGRTGELFF. The CDR3 DNA follows: TGTGCCAGCAGCCCTCTAGGACAGGGTCGCACCGGGGAGCTGTTTTTT.